This TCR beta chain was obtained from a study of OX40 agonist ivuxolimab in advanced cancers. The study in broad terms: The costimulatory receptor OX40 (CD134) was targeted by ivuxolimab, a fully human IgG2 agonistic monoclonal antibody. The paper covers the monotherapy dose-escalation part of the phase I ivuxolimab trial, which included N ≈ 50 patients. Peripheral TCRbeta sequencing aimed to test whether ivuxolimab altered TCR sequence diversity and caused clonal T-cell expansion. Partial responses occurred in three dose-escalation patients, of whom one had hepatocellular carcinoma and two had cutaneous melanoma. Intravenous ivuxolimab was administered to patients every 2 weeks at six dose levels: 0.01, 0.1, 0.3, 1.5, 3 and 10 mg/kg. Patients were allowed to have had prior anti-PD-1, anti-PD-L1 or anti-CTLA-4 therapy, and roughly 40% of the dose-escalation patients had been treated with checkpoint inhibitors. A male proportion of 82.7% and a mean age of approximately 55 years, ranging from 23 to 79, were recorded for the dose-escalation cohort. Of the approximately 50 patients in dose escalation, about 19 had hepatocellular carcinoma, around 15 had melanoma, 9 had renal cell carcinoma and 9 had head and neck cancer. Study-wide conclusions, independent of this receptor: At doses of 0.1 to 3.0 mg/kg, clonal expansion of both CD4+ and CD8+ blood T cells was observed from baseline to week 6. After ivuxolimab, CD8+ T cells had more expanded clones than CD4+ T cells on average. Low levels of normalized T-cell clonal expansion were also seen in some patients who did not respond. In the 0.1-3.0 mg/kg groups, partial responders were among the patients with the lowest normalized peripheral clonal expansion, particularly in CD8+ T cells. The antigen specificity of the peripheral T cells that underwent clonal expansion was not determined.

The germline V end is reduced by 3 bases and the J end by 9 bases; junction bases left unmatched: 11. From its cysteine to its phenylalanine, the CDR3 spans 15 amino acids. The only DNA kept is the CDR3, 45 bases in frame from the first base. For CDR1 and CDR2, the germline V gene lists SGHRS and YFSETQ. This clone was recorded once. Its binding antigen is unknown. Per-base qualities were not stored, and no clone one base away is much larger. Genomic DNA was isolated from the sorted cells so that the TCRbeta CDR3 region could be sequenced. TCRbeta CDR3 regions were sequenced using the immunoSEQ Assay. Sourced from immuneACCESS, this table was stored by TCRdb with only in-frame sequences that have V and J called. A share of the clones is absent; for the studies checked, an unresolved V gene accounts for under half, and the remainder has no known explanation. For this sample the table gives about 110,000 clones, of which 85% to 95% were detected only once. The ten largest clones represent under 0.85% of the sample.

Patients with a history of autoimmune disease or receiving systemic immunosuppression were excluded from the trial. Peripheral blood for TCR sequencing was drawn from every dose cohort at baseline, at cycle 4 day 1 and at cycle 7 day 1. Samples came from an open-label, multicenter, first-in-human phase I dose-escalation trial of ivuxolimab. Adults with locally advanced or metastatic melanoma, renal cell carcinoma, hepatocellular carcinoma or head and neck squamous cell carcinoma were enrolled in the trial. Before TCR sequencing, CD4+ T cells and CD8+ T cells from peripheral blood were sorted into separate populations.

The source of this sequence is an adult with an advanced solid tumor such as melanoma, head and neck, liver or kidney cancer. The specimen comprised CD4+ or CD8+ T cells sorted from blood, sampled in a trial of the OX40 agonist ivuxolimab. The chain is encoded by TRBV5-1 joined to TRBJ2-1; TRBD2 fits 8 bases in the junction. Read as DNA, the sequence is TGCGCCAGCAGCTGGAGCGGGAGATGGGGCATTGAGCAGTTCTTC. Translated, it gives CASSWSGRWGIEQFF.